Below are 29 T cell receptor beta chains sequenced from a single sample in a study of blood T cell repertoires in COVID-19. TCRdb keeps only in-frame clones here, not all; method: immunoSEQ multiplex PCR. The sample records fewer than 300,000 clones, around 86% being singletons. What was sequenced was peripheral blood. Receptors were obtained from a woman aged 40 to 50 who had recovered from COVID-19.

This clone was observed once. V gene TRBV3-1 (or the pseudogene TRBV3-2) combines with J gene TRBJ2-7; 14 positions match TRBD2. After removal of 4 bases from V and 10 bases from J, the junction contained 9 bases not matched to a gene. This CDR3 is built from 15 residues. Germline V gene data show CDR1 as LGHDT and CDR2 as YNNKEL (reference sequence). The CDR3 region has the DNA TGTGCCAGCAGCCCTTGGGGACTAGCGGGGGCCTTCCAGTACTTC. Its translation is CASSPWGLAGAFQYF.

The CDR3 sequence is CASSYLNYGYTF. CDR3 DNA sequence: TGTGCCAGCAGCTATCTAAACTATGGCTACACCTTC. The chain links TRBV7-2 to TRBJ1-2; D gene ambiguous. Trimming removed 4 bases at V and 2 bases at J, with 5 bases between. Germline CDR1 reads SGHTA; CDR2 reads FQGNSA. CDR3 length: 12 residues.

The chain links TRBV28 to TRBJ2-5; unclear D gene. The germline V gene encodes CDR1 MDHEN and CDR2 SYDVKM. The ends were cut back, 1 base at V and 2 bases at J, with 8 bases in the middle. The CDR3 contains 14 residues. This chain's CDR3 is CASSLSKLQETQYF. The DNA of the CDR3 is TGTGCCAGCAGTTTATCCAAACTTCAAGAGACCCAGTACTTC.

This clone has just one count. V and J are TRBV18 and TRBJ2-5; weak D call: TRBD2 (5 bases). V dropped 0 bases and J dropped 4 bases, with 6 bases sitting between them. The CDR3 loop spans 13 amino acids. Germline CDR1 KGHSH, CDR2 LQKENI. CDR3 in DNA: TGTGCCAGCTCACCACCGGGGAGAGAGACCCAGTACTTC. It translates to CASSPPGRETQYF.

V gene TRBV5-1 combines with J gene TRBJ2-2; tentative D call: TRBD1 (5 bases). CDR3 length: 15 residues. The germline CDR1 and CDR2 sequences are SGHRS and YFSETQ. V was cut by 4 bases and J by 0 bases, with 10 bases left in between. As DNA, the CDR3 is TGCGCCAGCAGCACCGGACAACCGAACACCGGGGAGCTGTTTTTT. Its protein product is CASSTGQPNTGELFF.

This rearrangement joins TRBV18 to TRBJ1-1, with a possible D match to TRBD1 (6 bases). The CDR3 sequence is 14 residues long. V was shortened by 5 bases and J by 0 bases, with 10 bases between the two germline ends. Germline lookup yields CDR1 KGHSH and CDR2 LQKENI. The CDR3 protein is CASSYSGVNTEAFF. CDR3 nucleotides: TGTGCCAGCTCATATTCAGGGGTGAACACTGAAGCTTTCTTT.

V usage is TRBV29-1 and J usage is TRBJ1-1; 7 bases agree with TRBD1. This CDR3 contains 13 residues. Germline CDR1 and CDR2: SQVTM and ANQGSEA. Losses at the gene ends were 6 bases for V and 4 bases for J; bases not matched to a gene: 8. CDR3 sequence (DNA): TGCAGCGTCGAGGGGGCCGGGGGCACTGAAGCTTTCTTT. Translation: CSVEGAGGTEAFF.

The chain joins TRBV3-1 (or the pseudogene TRBV3-2) to TRBJ2-1; 7 nucleotides agree with TRBD2. This CDR3 is 14 amino acids long. The V gene end was trimmed by 2 bases and the J gene end by 6 bases; junction bases not matched to a gene: 4. CDR1 LGHDT and CDR2 YNNKEL come from the germline V gene (reference sequence). The CDR3 coding sequence is TGTGCCAGCAGCCAATCCGGGACTATCAATGAGCAGTTCTTC. Amino acid sequence: CASSQSGTINEQFF.

Details on this clone: Distinct nucleotide sequences in the sample also encode this CDR3. The J gene is TRBJ2-5, the V gene TRBV9, with 7 bases matching TRBD2. Unmatched junction bases numbered 1, after V lost 0 bases and J lost 2 bases. The CDR3 extends over 14 amino acids. Germline assignment: CDR1 SGDLS and CDR2 YYNGEE. CDR3 DNA: TGTGCCAGCAGCGTAGCGGGGGGTCAAGAGACCCAGTACTTC. Protein product: CASSVAGGQETQYF.

This rearrangement joins TRBV6-6 to TRBJ2-7; 7 bases line up with TRBD2. V was pared by 8 bases and J by 6 bases, with 7 bases of the junction left unmatched. The CDR3 sequence is 12 residues long. The germline V gene encodes CDR1 MNHNY and CDR2 SVGAGI (reference sequence). CDR3 in DNA: TGTGCCAGCTTCCTGGGGGAGGGCGAGCAGTACTTC. It yields the protein CASFLGEGEQYF.

This chain uses TRBV27 with TRBJ2-7, with 7 bases matching TRBD1. The CDR3 is 15 residues long. Trimming cost V 0 bases and J 2 bases; bases outside gene matches: 4. From germline, CDR1 is MNHEY and CDR2 SMNVEV (reference sequence). CDR3 DNA: TGTGCCAGCAGTTTATCCGCCGGGACAGCCTACGAGCAGTACTTC. This codes for CASSLSAGTAYEQYF.

The genes are TRBV5-1 and TRBJ1-3, with D uncertain. There are 15 residues in the CDR3. Germline CDR1 SGHRS, CDR2 YFSETQ. V was trimmed by 0 bases and J by 0 bases, leaving 7 bases between them. CDR3 sequence: CASSLESNSGNTIYF. In DNA, the CDR3 is TGCGCCAGCAGCTTGGAATCAAACTCTGGAAACACCATATATTTT.

The V and J genes are TRBV29-1 and TRBJ2-7; 10 nucleotides agree with TRBD1. The CDR3 is made up of 14 amino acids. J lost 4 bases, V lost 6 bases, and 9 bases had no gene match. Germline V lookup: CDR1 SQVTM, CDR2 ANQGSEA. The CDR3 protein is CSVAHGTGAYEQYF. DNA of the CDR3: TGCAGCGTAGCCCACGGGACAGGGGCGTACGAGCAGTACTTC.

This chain links TRBV18 with TRBJ1-5, with D hard to call. This CDR3 region has 14 residues. Trimming cost V 3 bases and J 1 base, with 7 bases left between them. From germline, CDR1 is KGHSH and CDR2 LQKENI. The CDR3 sequence is CASSPDLSNQPQHF. CDR3 DNA sequence: TGTGCCAGCTCACCGGACTTAAGCAATCAGCCCCAGCATTTT.

The rearrangement joins TRBV9 to TRBJ1-2; 9 positions match TRBD1. Germline-derived CDR1 and CDR2 are SGDLS and YYNGEE. This CDR3 region has 13 residues. Trimming at V came to 0 bases and at J to 8 bases, leaving 2 bases not matched to a gene. The CDR3 sequence: CASSVGGQGGYTF. The CDR3 coding sequence is TGTGCCAGCAGCGTAGGGGGACAGGGCGGCTACACCTTC.

The rearrangement links TRBV19 to TRBJ2-7, with D perhaps TRBD1 (7 bases). The CDR3 spans 17 residues. Trimming stripped 3 bases from V and 2 bases from J, with 20 bases between. Germline values: CDR1 LNHDA, CDR2 SQIVND (reference sequence). The CDR3 DNA reads TGTGCCAGTAGTATGGGGGGCAGGGGGTATTCAACCTACGAGCAGTACTTC. The encoded protein is CASSMGGRGYSTYEQYF.

The chain recombines TRBV7-2 with TRBJ1-3, with D unclear. V lost 5 bases and J lost 8, with 16 bases in between. This CDR3 has 14 amino acids. Germline V lookup: CDR1 SGHTA, CDR2 FQGNSA. The CDR3, as DNA: TGTGCCAGCAGCCGTCCGGGTGGGTTCGACACCATATATTTT. As protein: CASSRPGGFDTIYF.

The chain uses TRBV11-2 and TRBJ2-7; the D is unclear. This CDR3 spans 15 amino acids. V lost 0 bases and J 1 base, leaving 10 bases between the germline ends. Germline CDR1 SGHAT, CDR2 FQNNGV. CDR3 nucleotide sequence: TGTGCCAGCAGCTTAGAGTCGGTTGCGTCCTACGAGCAGTACTTC. Translation: CASSLESVASYEQYF.

The V gene is TRBV5-1, the J gene TRBJ2-3, with D tentatively TRBD1 (5 bases). Germline-derived CDR1 and CDR2 are SGHRS and YFSETQ. The CDR3 has 13 residues. Trimming took off 0 bases at V and 6 bases at J, with 8 bases between the two ends. The CDR3 here is CASSLARQDTQYF. For the CDR3, the DNA is TGCGCCAGCAGCTTGGCCCGACAGGATACGCAGTATTTT.

This clone occurred a few times. V usage is TRBV6-5 and J usage is TRBJ1-1, with no clear D. V was cut by 6 bases and J by 5 bases, with 16 bases left in between. This CDR3 contains 14 residues. CDR1 MNHEY and CDR2 SVGAGI come from the germline V gene. The chain's CDR3 is CASSPGSGGTEAFF. CDR3 sequence (DNA): TGTGCCAGCAGCCCGGGTAGTGGAGGGACTGAAGCTTTCTTT.

V gene TRBV19 combines with J gene TRBJ1-6; D not resolved. V dropped 4 bases and J dropped 9 bases, with 10 bases sitting between them. CDR1 and CDR2 from the germline V gene are LNHDA and SQIVND (reference sequence). CDR3 length equals 13 residues. Here the CDR3 DNA reads TGTGCCAGTAGTAGGTCCGGGATTTCACCCCTCCACTTT. Its protein is CASSRSGISPLHF.

The chain has TRBV4-3 and TRBJ2-2; 7 nucleotides agree with TRBD2. Germline values: CDR1 LGHNA, CDR2 YSLEER. V lost 3 bases to trimming and J lost 6 bases; unmatched junction nucleotides: 10. This CDR3 is 16 amino acids long. The CDR3 nucleotides read TGCGCCAGCAGCCACGGAGCGGGGTTGATCGCCGGGGAGCTGTTTTTT. Translation gives CASSHGAGLIAGELFF.

J is TRBJ2-4 and V is TRBV29-1; no clear D gene. The CDR3 sequence is 15 residues long. The germline gives CDR1 SQVTM, CDR2 ANQGSEA. V was shortened by 4 bases and J by 0 bases, with 13 bases between the two germline ends. This chain's CDR3 is CSVVIPDLAKNIQYF. CDR3 bases: TGCAGCGTTGTCATACCAGATCTAGCCAAAAACATTCAGTACTTC. The full variable domain, completed using reference TRBV29-1 and TRBJ2-4, is SAVISQKPSRDICQRGTSLTIQCQVDSQVTMMFWYRQQPGQSLTLIATANQGSEATYESGFVIDKFPISRPNLTFSTLTVSNMSPEDSSIYLCSVVIPDLAKNIQYFGAGTRLSVL.

The chain employs TRBV6-5 and TRBJ1-6; 7 bases line up with TRBD1. Germline V gives CDR1 MNHEY, CDR2 SVGAGI. The trim removed 6 bases at V and 7 bases at J, leaving 3 bases unmatched. The CDR3 has 13 amino acids. The CDR3 region is CASSHRGNSPLHF. The DNA of the CDR3 is TGTGCCAGCAGCCACAGGGGCAATTCACCCCTCCACTTT.

This chain joins TRBV6-6 and TRBJ1-1, with D uncertain. The germline V gene encodes CDR1 MNHNY and CDR2 SVGAGI (reference sequence). The V end was cut by 8 bases, the J end by 1 base, with 5 bases between. The CDR3 is made up of 11 amino acids. For the CDR3, the DNA is TGTGCCAGCCAGGCGAACACTGAAGCTTTCTTT. This encodes CASQANTEAFF.

V gene TRBV6-6 combines with J gene TRBJ2-7; D is possibly TRBD2 (6 bases). The CDR3 is 12 residues long. Germline V gene lookup returns CDR1 MNHNY and CDR2 SVGAGI (reference sequence). Trimming took 8 bases from V and 6 from J, leaving 14 bases between them. The chain's CDR3 is CASGRQGGEQYF. The CDR3 DNA follows: TGTGCCAGCGGGAGGCAGGGTGGCGAGCAGTACTTC.

The DNA for the CDR3 is TGTGCCAGCAGCCCTCGGGGTGACGAGCAGTTCTTC. It encodes CASSPRGDEQFF. The chain combines TRBV7-9 with TRBJ2-1, with D perhaps matching TRBD2 (5 bases). The CDR3 extends over 12 amino acids. The germline CDR1 and CDR2 sequences are SEHNR and FQNEAQ (reference sequence). V lost 5 bases and J 10 bases, leaving 12 bases between the germline ends.

The chain couples TRBV6-2 or TRBV6-3 to TRBJ2-5; D might be TRBD1 (5 bases). The CDR3 extends over 11 amino acids. Germline V gives CDR1 MNHEY, CDR2 SVGEGT. Deletions cut 2 bases from V and 10 bases from J, with 8 bases between. CDR3 nucleotides: TGTGCCAGCAGTTACCCCCAGGGCCAGTACTTC. Translated, it gives CASSYPQGQYF.

V and J are TRBV5-4 and TRBJ2-5, with 15 bases matching TRBD2. CDR1 and CDR2 (germline): SGHNT, YYREEE (reference sequence). The CDR3 has 17 residues. V gave up 4 bases and J gave up 4 bases; unmatched junction bases: 8. CDR3 DNA: TGTGCCAGCAGCCTAGGGACTAGCGGGGGGCATAGAGAGACCCAGTACTTC. This encodes CASSLGTSGGHRETQYF. Full variable domain (missing parts from reference TRBV5-4 and TRBJ2-5): ETGVTQSPTHLIKTRGQQVTLRCSSQSGHNTVSWYQQALGQGPQFIFQYYREEENGRGNFPPRFSGLQFPNYSSELNVNALELDDSALYLCASSLGTSGGHRETQYFGPGTRLLVL.